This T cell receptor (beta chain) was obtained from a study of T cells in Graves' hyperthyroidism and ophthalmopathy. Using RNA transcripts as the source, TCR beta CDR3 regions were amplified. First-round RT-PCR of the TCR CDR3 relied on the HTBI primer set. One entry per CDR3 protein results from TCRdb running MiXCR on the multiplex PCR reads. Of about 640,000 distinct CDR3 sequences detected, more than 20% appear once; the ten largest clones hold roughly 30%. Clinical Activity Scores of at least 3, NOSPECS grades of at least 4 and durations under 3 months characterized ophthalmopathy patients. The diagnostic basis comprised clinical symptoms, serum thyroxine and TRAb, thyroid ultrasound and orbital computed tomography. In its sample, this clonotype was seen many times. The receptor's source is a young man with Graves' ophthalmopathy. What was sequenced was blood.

The CDR3 protein is CASSLESAGANVLTF. In DNA, the CDR3 is TGTGCCAGCAGCTTAGAATCGGCTGGGGCCAACGTCCTGACTTTC. The chain joins TRBV11-2 to TRBJ2-6; D remains ambiguous. V was shortened by 0 bases and J by 2 bases, with 5 bases between the two germline ends. The CDR3 extends over 15 amino acids. Germline CDR1 is SGHAT and CDR2 is FQNNGV.